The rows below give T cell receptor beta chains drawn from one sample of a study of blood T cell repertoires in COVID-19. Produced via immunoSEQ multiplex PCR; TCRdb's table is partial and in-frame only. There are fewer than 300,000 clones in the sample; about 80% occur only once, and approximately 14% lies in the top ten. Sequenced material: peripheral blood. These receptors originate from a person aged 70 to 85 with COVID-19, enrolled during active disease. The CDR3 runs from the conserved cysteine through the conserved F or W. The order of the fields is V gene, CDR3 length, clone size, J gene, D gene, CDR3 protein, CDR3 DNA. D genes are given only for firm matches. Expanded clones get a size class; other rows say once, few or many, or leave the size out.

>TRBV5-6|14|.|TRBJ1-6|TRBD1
CASSLDRGYSPLHF
TGTGCCAGCAGCTTAGACAGGGGATACTCACCCCTCCACTTT
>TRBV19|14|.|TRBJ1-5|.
CASSITGINQPQHF
TGTGCCAGTAGTATTACAGGGATCAATCAGCCCCAGCATTTT
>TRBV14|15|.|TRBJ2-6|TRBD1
CASSGQVSGANVLTF
TGTGCCAGCAGCGGACAGGTCTCGGGGGCCAACGTCCTGACTTTC
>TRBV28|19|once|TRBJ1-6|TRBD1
CASSFLDPKPGQYNSPLHF
TGTGCCAGCAGTTTTCTCGACCCTAAGCCGGGACAGTATAATTCACCCCTCCACTTT
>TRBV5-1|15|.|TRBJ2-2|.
CASSFSSANTGELFF
TGCGCCAGCAGCTTTTCTAGCGCGAACACCGGGGAGCTGTTTTTT
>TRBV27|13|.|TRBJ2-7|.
CASRRRGSYEQYF
TGTGCCAGCAGGCGTCGAGGTTCCTACGAGCAGTACTTC
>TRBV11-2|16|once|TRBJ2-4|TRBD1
CASSPPVGTVSNIQYF
TGTGCCAGCAGCCCCCCGGTGGGGACAGTTTCGAACATTCAGTACTTC
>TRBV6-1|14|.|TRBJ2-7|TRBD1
CASSENWDSYEQYF
TGTGCCAGCAGTGAAAATTGGGACAGCTACGAGCAGTACTTC
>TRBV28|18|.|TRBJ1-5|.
CASSLFMWRRSSNQPQHF
TGTGCCAGCAGTTTATTTATGTGGCGGAGGTCAAGCAATCAGCCCCAGCATTTT
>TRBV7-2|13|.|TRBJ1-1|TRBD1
CASSSWTGNEAFF
TGTGCCAGCAGCTCCTGGACAGGTAACGAAGCTTTCTTT
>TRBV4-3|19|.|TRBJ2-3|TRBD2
CASSPEPPGLAGGIDTQYF
TGCGCCAGCAGCCCTGAACCTCCGGGACTAGCGGGAGGCATTGACACGCAGTATTTT
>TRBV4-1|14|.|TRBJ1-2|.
CASSPSNRVFGYTF
TGCGCCAGCAGTCCGTCCAACAGGGTGTTCGGCTACACCTTC
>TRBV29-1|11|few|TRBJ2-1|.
CSVDSGAEQFF
TGCAGCGTTGATTCAGGGGCTGAGCAGTTCTTC
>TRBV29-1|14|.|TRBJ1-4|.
CSVELGGAGEKLFF
TGCAGCGTGGAACTGGGAGGGGCTGGTGAAAAACTGTTTTTT
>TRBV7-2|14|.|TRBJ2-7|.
CASSYLRAYYEQYF
TGTGCCAGCAGCTATCTGCGGGCGTACTACGAGCAGTACTTC
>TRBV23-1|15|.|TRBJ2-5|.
CASSQSVRGRETQYF
TGCGCCAGCAGTCAATCAGTTAGGGGTCGGGAGACCCAGTACTTC
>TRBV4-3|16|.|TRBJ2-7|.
CASSQGVTRDLYEQYF
TGCGCCAGCAGCCAAGGAGTGACACGCGACCTCTACGAGCAGTACTTC
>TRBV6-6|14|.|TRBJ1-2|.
CASSYSGLRYGYTF
TGTGCCAGCAGTTACTCGGGGCTCCGCTATGGCTACACCTTC
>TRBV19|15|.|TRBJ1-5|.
CASERGSYSNQPQHF
TGTGCCAGTGAGCGGGGCAGCTATAGCAATCAGCCCCAGCATTTT
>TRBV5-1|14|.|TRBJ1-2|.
CASSSLRGSDGYTF
TGCGCCAGCAGCTCGCTGAGAGGGTCAGATGGCTACACCTTC
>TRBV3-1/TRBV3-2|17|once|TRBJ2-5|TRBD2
CASSQEWGLAGEETQYF
TGTGCCAGCAGCCAGGAGTGGGGACTAGCGGGAGAAGAGACCCAGTACTTC
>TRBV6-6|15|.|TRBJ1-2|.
CASRAWGGPNYGYTF
TGTGCCAGCAGGGCTTGGGGGGGGCCTAACTATGGCTACACCTTC
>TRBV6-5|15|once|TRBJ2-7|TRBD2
CASTYGGLSSYEQYF
TGTGCCAGCACCTACGGGGGACTATCTTCCTACGAGCAGTACTTC
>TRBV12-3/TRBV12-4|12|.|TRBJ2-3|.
CASSELGDTQYF
TGTGCCAGCAGCGAGCTCGGGGATACGCAGTATTTT
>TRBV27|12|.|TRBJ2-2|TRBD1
CASSHRGGELFF
TGTGCCAGCAGCCACAGGGGCGGGGAGCTGTTTTTT
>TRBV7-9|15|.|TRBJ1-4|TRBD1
CASSSAEGATEKLFF
TGTGCCAGCAGCTCCGCGGAGGGGGCCACTGAAAAACTGTTTTTT
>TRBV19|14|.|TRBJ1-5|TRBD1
CASRKTGVRQPQHF
TGTGCCAGTAGGAAGACAGGGGTCCGACAGCCCCAGCATTTT
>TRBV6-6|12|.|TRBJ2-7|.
CASGAASYEQYF
TGTGCCAGCGGGGCGGCCTCCTACGAGCAGTACTTC
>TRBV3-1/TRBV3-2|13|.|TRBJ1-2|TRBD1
CASSQRQGYGYTF
TGTGCCAGCAGCCAGAGACAGGGGTATGGCTACACCTTC
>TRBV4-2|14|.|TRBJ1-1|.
CASSQDTASTEAFF
TGTGCCAGCAGCCAAGATACGGCTAGCACTGAAGCTTTCTTT
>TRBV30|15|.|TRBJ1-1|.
CAWSSWGGSGAEAFF
TGTGCCTGGAGTTCTTGGGGCGGTTCGGGCGCTGAAGCTTTCTTT
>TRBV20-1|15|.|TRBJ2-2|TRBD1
CSASPWDRVLGELFF
TGCAGTGCTAGTCCTTGGGACAGGGTACTCGGGGAGCTGTTTTTT
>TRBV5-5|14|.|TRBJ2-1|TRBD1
CASSLEGQGPSFVF
TGTGCCAGCAGCTTGGAAGGACAGGGCCCGAGCTTTGTCTTC
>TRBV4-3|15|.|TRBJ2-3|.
CASSQIGGAGGTQYF
TGCGCCAGCAGCCAGATAGGGGGGGCCGGGGGTACGCAGTATTTT
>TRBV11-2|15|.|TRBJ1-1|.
CASSFQARLNTEAFF
TGTGCCAGCAGCTTTCAGGCCAGATTGAACACTGAAGCTTTCTTT
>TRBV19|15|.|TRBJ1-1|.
CASSIAGRVNTEAFF
TGTGCCAGTAGTATAGCGGGCAGGGTGAACACTGAAGCTTTCTTT
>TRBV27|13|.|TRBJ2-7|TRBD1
CASSFDRGWEQYF
TGTGCCAGCAGTTTCGACAGGGGATGGGAGCAGTACTTC